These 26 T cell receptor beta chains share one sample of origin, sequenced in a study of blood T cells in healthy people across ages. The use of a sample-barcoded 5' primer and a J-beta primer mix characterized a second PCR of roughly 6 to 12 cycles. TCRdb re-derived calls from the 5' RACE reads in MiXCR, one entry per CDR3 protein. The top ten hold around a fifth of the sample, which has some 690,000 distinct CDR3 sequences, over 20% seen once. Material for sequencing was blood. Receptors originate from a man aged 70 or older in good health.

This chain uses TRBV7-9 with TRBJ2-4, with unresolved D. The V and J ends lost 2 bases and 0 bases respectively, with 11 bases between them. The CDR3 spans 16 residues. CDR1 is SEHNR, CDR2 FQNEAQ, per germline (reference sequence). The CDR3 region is CASSLSLALAKNIQYF. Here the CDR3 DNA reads TGTGCCAGCAGCTTATCTTTGGCCTTAGCCAAAAACATTCAGTACTTC.

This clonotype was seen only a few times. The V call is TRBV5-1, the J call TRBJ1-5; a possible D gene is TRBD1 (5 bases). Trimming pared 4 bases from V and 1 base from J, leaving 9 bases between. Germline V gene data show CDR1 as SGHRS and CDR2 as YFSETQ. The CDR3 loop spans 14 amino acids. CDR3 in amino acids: CASSEGTSNQPQHF. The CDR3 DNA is TGCGCCAGCAGCGAGGGGACGAGCAATCAGCCCCAGCATTTT.

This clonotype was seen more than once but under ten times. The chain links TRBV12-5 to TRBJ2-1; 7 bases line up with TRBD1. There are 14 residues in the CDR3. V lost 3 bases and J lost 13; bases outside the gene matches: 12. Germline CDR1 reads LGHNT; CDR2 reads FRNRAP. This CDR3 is CASGFGDSGRPQFF. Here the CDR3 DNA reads TGTGCTAGTGGTTTCGGGGACAGCGGACGTCCCCAGTTCTTC. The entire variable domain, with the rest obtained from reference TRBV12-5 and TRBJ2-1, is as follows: DARVTQTPRHKVTEMGQEVTMRCQPILGHNTVFWYRQTMMQGLELLAYFRNRAPLDDSGMPKDRFSAEMPDATLATLKIQPSEPRDSAVYFCASGFGDSGRPQFFGPGTRLTVL.

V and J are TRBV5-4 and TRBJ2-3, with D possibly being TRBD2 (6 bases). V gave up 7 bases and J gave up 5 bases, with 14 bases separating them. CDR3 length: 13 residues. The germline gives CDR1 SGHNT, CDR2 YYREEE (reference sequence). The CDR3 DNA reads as TGTGCCAGCGCCTCTGATAGCGGAGATACGCAGTATTTT. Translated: CASASDSGDTQYF.

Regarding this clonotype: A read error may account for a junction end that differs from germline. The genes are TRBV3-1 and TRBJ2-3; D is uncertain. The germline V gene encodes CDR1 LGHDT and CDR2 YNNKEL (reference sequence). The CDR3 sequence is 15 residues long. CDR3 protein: CASSHTSRITHTQYF. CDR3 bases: TGTGCCAGCAGCCATACCAGCCGAATCACACATACGCAGTATTTT.

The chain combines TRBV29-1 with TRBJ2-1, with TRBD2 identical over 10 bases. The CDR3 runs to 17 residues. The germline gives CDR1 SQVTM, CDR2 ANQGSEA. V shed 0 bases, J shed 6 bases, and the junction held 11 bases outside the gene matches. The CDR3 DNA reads TGCAGCGTTGAAGATCCAAGCGGGAGGGCCGTATTCAATGAGCAGTTCTTC. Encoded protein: CSVEDPSGRAVFNEQFF.

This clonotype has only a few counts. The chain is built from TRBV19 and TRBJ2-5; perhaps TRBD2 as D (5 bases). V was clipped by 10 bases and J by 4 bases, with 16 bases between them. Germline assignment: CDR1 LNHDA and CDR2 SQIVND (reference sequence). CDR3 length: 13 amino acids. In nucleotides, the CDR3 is TGTGCCACCACGACTAATCTGGGAGAGACCCAGTACTTC. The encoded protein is CATTTNLGETQYF. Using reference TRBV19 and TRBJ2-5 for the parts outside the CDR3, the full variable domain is DGGITQSPKYLFRKEGQNVTLSCEQNLNHDAMYWYRQDPGQGLRLIYYSQIVNDFQKGDIAEGYSVSREKKESFPLTVTSAQKNPTAFYLCATTTNLGETQYFGPGTRLLVL.

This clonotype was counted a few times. This chain's CDR3 is CAISPSETYEQYF. The CDR3 DNA sequence: TGTGCCATCAGTCCTAGCGAAACCTACGAGCAGTACTTC. The chain couples TRBV10-3 to TRBJ2-7; tentative D call: TRBD2 (6 bases). The V end was cut by 5 bases, the J end by 2 bases, with 10 bases between. The CDR3 runs to 13 residues. The germline gives CDR1 ENHRY, CDR2 SYGVKD.

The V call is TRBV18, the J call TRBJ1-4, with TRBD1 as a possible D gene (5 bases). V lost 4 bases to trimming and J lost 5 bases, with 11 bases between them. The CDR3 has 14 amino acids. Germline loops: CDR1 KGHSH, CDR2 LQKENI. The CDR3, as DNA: TGTGCCAGCTCACTCTCGGACACCAATGAAAAACTGTTTTTT. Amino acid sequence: CASSLSDTNEKLFF.

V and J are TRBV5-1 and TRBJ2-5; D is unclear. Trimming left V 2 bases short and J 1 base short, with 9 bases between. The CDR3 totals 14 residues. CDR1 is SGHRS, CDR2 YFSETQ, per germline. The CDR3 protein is CASSFLQLQETQYF. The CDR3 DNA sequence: TGCGCCAGCAGCTTCTTGCAGCTCCAAGAGACCCAGTACTTC.

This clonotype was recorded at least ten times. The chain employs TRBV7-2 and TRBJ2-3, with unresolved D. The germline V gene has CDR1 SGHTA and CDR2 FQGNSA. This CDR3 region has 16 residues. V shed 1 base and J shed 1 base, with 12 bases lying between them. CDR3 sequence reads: CASSLGAPLRTDTQYF. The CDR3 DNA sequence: TGTGCCAGCAGCTTAGGTGCCCCCCTCCGCACAGATACGCAGTATTTT.

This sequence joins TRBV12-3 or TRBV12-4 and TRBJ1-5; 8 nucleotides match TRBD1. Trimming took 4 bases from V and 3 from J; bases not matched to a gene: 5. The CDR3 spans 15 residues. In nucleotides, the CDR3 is TGTGCCAGCAGTTCCCAACAGGGGGTCAATCAGCCCCAGCATTTT. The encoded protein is CASSSQQGVNQPQHF.

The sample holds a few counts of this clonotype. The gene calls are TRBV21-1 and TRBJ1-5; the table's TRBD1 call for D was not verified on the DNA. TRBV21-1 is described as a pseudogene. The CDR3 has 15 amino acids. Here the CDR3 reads CASSKALAGFQPQHF. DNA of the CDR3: TGTGCCAGCAGCAAAGCGCTGGCAGGGTTTCAGCCCCAGCATTTT.

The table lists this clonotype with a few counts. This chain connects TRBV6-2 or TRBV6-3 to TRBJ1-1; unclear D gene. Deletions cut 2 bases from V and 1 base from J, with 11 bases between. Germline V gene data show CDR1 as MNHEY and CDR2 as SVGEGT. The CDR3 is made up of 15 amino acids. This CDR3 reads CASSYPFFGNTEAFF. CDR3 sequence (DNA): TGTGCCAGCAGTTACCCCTTTTTTGGGAACACTGAAGCTTTCTTT.

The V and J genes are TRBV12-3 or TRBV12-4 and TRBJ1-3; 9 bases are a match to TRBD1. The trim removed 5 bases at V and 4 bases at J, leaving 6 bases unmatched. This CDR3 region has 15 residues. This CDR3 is CASSQTGTGGNTIYF. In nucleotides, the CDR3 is TGTGCCAGCAGTCAAACCGGGACAGGGGGAAACACCATATATTTT.

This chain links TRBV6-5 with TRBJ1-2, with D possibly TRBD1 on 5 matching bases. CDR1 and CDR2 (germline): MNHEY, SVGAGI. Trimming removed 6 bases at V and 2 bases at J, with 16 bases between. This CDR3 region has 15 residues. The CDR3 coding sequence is TGTGCCAGCAGCGATACCCCGGACAAAAACTATGGCTACACCTTC. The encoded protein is CASSDTPDKNYGYTF.

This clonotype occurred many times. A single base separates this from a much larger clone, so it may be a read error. CDR3 amino acids: CASSLEQGTDTQYF. The CDR3 coding sequence is TGCGCCAGCAGCTTGGAACAGGGGACAGATACGCAGTATTTT. The chain is built from TRBV5-1 and TRBJ2-3; 7 nucleotides align to TRBD1. The CDR3 is 14 amino acids. V lost 0 bases and J lost 3; bases outside the gene matches: 1. The germline gives CDR1 SGHRS, CDR2 YFSETQ. Variable domain in full (rest from reference TRBV5-1 and TRBJ2-3): KAGVTQTPRYLIKTRGQQVTLSCSPISGHRSVSWYQQTPGQGLQFLFEYFSETQRNKGNFPGRFSGRQFSNSRSEMNVSTLELGDSALYLCASSLEQGTDTQYFGPGTRLTVL.

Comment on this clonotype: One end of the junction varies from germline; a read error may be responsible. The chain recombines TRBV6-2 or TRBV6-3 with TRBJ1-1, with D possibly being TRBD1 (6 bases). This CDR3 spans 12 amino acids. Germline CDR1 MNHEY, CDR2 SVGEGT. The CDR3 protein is CANSYPDREAFF. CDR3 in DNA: TGTGCCAACAGTTACCCCGACAGGGAAGCTTTCTTT.

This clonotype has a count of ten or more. The DNA of the CDR3 is TGTGCCAGCAGACGGGACCGACGTAACTATGGCTACACCTTC. Its translation: CASRRDRRNYGYTF. The gene calls are TRBV7-2 and TRBJ1-2, with a weak D call TRBD1 (5 bases). CDR1 and CDR2 from the germline V gene are SGHTA and FQGNSA. The V end was cut by 6 bases, the J end by 1 base, with 12 bases between. This CDR3 spans 14 amino acids.

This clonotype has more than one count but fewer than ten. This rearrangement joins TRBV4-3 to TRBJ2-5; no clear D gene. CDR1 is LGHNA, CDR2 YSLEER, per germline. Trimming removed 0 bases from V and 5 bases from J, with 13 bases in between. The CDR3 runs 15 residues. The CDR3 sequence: CASSQDGASWETQYF. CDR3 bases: TGCGCCAGCAGCCAAGATGGCGCTTCCTGGGAGACCCAGTACTTC.

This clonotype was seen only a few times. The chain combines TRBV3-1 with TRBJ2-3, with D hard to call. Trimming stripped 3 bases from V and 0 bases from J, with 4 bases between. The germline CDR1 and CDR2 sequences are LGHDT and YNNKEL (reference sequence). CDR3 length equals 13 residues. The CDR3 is CASSHLSTDTQYF. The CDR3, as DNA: TGTGCCAGCAGCCATCTCAGCACAGATACGCAGTATTTT.

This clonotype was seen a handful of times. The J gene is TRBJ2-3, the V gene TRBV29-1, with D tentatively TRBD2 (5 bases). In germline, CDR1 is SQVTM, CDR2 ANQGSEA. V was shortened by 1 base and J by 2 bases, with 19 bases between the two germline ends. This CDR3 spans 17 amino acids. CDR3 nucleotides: TGCAGCGTTGAAGTAGCGAACGAGTTCTTTCCCACAGATACGCAGTATTTT. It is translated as CSVEVANEFFPTDTQYF.

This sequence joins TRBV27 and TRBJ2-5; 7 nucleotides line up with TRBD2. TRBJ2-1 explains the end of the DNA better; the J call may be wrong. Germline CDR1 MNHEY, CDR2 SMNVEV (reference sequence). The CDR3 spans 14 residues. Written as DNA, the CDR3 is TGTGCCAGCAGGAGGACTAGACCATACAATGAGCAGTTCTTC. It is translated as CASRRTRPYNEQFF.

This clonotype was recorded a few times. CDR3 sequence (DNA): TGCAGTGCTAGAGATCAGGGTTCTGGAAACACCATATATTTT. As protein: CSARDQGSGNTIYF. The rearrangement uses TRBV20-1 and TRBJ1-3, with D possibly being TRBD1 (5 bases). The CDR3 is made up of 14 amino acids. CDR1 and CDR2 from the germline V gene are DFQATT and SNEGSKA (reference sequence). Trimming removed 0 bases from V and 1 base from J, with 7 bases in between.

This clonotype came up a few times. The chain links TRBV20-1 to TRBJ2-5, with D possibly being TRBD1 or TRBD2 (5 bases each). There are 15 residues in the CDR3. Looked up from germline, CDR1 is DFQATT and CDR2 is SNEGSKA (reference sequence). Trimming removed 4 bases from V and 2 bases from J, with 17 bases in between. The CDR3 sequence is CSATDPRDGQETQYF. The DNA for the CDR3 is TGCAGTGCTACGGACCCAAGGGACGGGCAAGAGACCCAGTACTTC.

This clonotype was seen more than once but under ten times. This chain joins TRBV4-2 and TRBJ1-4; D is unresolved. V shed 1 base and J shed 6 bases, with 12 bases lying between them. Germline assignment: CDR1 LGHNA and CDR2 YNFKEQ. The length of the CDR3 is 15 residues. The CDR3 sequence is CASSQVGPHDEKLFF. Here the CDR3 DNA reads TGTGCCAGCAGCCAAGTAGGGCCGCATGATGAAAAACTGTTTTTT.